This T cell receptor beta chain derives from a study of T cell clonotyping in hematopoietic cell transplantation (dated by TCRdb to the early 2020s). In terms of the full investigation: A total of fewer than 150 blood samples were gathered in the study from around 40 consecutive transplant recipients along with their related donors. Recruitment of patients ran from late 2015 to early 2017, and follow-up continued until September 2020 or until death.

Here V drops 0 bases and J drops 9 bases, and the junction holds 14 bases not matched to any gene. The germline V gene yields SGHRS for CDR1 and YFSETQ for CDR2. The CDR3 runs 17 amino acids, cysteine and phenylalanine included. This entry keeps only the CDR3 DNA: 51 bases, framed from base 1. Summary of the overall study and its limitations: The sample size was limited, and CD4 and CD8 repertoire contributions could not be separated because cells were not sorted. Recipient repertoires showed only a small fraction of overlap with donor repertoires, and over 95% appeared de novo at the given depth. Broader posttransplant TCR repertoire diversity was predicted by donor and pretransplant recipient Inverse Simpson Index values. A decrease in recipient TCR diversity was observed after transplant, and a progressive increase in pathologically expanded clonotypes was seen from day 30 to day 180.

According to the study, the label for this sample's time point signals: 180 days after allo-HCT. Blood from recipients was drawn roughly 28 days before transplant, then again at days 30, 100 and 180 after transplant. Nuclei Lysis Solution was used to extract genomic DNA from fresh or cryopreserved unfractionated peripheral blood mononuclear cells. The immunoSEQ assay, a bias-controlled multiplex PCR with V- and J-specific primers, was used to amplify TCR beta CDR3 regions from genomic DNA. In a second PCR step, a proprietary barcode and Illumina adapter sequences were attached to the CDR3 amplicons. CDR3 libraries were sequenced on an Illumina MiSeq instrument. Regarding the original processing steps: Export and quality control were handled in immunoSEQ Analyzer 3.0, while downstream analyses relied on R Bioconductor and Immunarch. Only productive rearrangements within the normalized downsampled data set were used in the calculation of repertoire metrics. Pathologically expanded clonotypes were defined as those larger than 5 templates in the normalized cohort. The Inverse Simpson Index was used to measure repertoire diversity. CMV-specificity analyses were carried out on the non-normalized data set to capture all clonotypes. TCRdb obtained this table from immuneACCESS and retained in-frame rearrangements with V and J assigned. These tables miss some clones; where compared with another copy, unresolved V genes account for less than half of the shortfall, and the remainder is unexplained. The V and J calls and clone size come from that table; D and trimming were worked out from the DNA. The sample data list some 9,400 clones, and around 79% of these were observed just once. The ten biggest clones cover 16% of the sample.

On this clone: Its antigen has not been determined. No base qualities exist here, and no much larger clone lies one base off it.

The material was PBMCs, obtained 180 days after allogeneic stem cell transplant. This TCR came from a male patient in his 40s who had an allogeneic stem cell transplant from a related donor, so the T cells may come from the graft donor. Some clones in this sample may be carry-over from other donors' samples. Here the chain combines TRBV5-1 and TRBJ2-1; 8 bases in the middle match TRBD1. The CDR3 region has the sequence CASSLANSAGGGGEQFF. The bases read TGCGCCAGCAGCTTGGCCAACTCGGCAGGGGGCGGAGGTGAGCAGTTCTTC.